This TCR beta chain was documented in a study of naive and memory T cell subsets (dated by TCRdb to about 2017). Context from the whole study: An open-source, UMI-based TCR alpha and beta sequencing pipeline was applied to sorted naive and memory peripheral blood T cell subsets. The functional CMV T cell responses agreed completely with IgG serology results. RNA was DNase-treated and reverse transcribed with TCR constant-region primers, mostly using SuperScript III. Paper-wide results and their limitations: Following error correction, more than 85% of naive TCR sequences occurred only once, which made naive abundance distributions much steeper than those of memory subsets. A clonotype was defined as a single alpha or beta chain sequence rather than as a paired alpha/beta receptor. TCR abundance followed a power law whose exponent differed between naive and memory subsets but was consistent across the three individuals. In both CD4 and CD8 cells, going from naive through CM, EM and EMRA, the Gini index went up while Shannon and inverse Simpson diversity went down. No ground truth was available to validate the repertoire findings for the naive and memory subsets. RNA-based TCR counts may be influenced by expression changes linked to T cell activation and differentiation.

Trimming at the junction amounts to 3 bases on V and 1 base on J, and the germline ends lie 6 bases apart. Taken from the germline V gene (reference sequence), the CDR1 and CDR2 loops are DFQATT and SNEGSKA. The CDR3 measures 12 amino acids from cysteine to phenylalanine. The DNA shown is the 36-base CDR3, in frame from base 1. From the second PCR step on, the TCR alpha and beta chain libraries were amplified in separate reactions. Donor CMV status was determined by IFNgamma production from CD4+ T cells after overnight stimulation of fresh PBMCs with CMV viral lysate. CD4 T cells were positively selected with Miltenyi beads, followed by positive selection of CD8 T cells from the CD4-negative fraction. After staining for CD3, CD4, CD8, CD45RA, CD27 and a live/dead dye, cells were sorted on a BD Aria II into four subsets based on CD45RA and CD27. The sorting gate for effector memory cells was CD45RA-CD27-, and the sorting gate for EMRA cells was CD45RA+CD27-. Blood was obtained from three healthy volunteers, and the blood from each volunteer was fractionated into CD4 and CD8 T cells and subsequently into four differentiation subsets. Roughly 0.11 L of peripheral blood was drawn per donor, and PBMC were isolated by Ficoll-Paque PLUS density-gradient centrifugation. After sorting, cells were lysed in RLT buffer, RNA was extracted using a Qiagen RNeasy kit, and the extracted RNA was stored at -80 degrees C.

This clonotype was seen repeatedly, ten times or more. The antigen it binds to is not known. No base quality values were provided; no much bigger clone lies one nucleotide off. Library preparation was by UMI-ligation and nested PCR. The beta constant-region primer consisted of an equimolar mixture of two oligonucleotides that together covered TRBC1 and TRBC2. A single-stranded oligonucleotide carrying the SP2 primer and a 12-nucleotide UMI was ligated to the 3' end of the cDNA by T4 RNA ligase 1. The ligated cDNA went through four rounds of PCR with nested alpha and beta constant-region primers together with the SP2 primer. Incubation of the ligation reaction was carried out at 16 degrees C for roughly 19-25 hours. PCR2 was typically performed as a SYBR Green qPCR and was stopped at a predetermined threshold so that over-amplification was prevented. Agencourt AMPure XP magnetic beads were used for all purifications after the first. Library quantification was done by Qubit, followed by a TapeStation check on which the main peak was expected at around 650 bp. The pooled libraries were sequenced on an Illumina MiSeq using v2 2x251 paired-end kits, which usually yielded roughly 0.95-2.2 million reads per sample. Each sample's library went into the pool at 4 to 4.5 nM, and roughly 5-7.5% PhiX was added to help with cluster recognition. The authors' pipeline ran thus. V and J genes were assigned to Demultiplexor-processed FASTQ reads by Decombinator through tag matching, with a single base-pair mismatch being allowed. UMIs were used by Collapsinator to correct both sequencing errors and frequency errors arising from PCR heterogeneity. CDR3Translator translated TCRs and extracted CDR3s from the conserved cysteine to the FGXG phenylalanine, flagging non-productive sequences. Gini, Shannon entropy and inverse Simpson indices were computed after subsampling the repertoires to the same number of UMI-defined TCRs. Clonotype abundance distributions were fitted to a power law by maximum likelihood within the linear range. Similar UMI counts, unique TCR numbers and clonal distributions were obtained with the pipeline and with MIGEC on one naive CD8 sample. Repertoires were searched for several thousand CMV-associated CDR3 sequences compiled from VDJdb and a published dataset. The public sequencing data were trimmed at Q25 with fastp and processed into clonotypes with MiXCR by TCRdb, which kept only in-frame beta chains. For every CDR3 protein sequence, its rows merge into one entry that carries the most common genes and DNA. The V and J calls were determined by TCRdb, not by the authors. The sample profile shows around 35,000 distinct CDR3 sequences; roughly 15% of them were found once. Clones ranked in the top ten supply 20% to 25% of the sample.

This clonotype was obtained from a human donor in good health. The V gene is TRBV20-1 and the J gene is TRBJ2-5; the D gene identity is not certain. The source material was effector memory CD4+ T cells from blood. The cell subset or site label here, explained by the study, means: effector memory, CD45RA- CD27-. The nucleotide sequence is TGCAGTGCTAGTGCTTCCCAAGAGACCCAGTACTTC. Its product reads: CSASASQETQYF.